Listed here are 11 T cell receptor beta chains from one sample, sequenced in a study of T cell changes during pregnancy in multiple sclerosis. Measured with immunoSEQ multiplex PCR; TCRdb has only the in-frame clones, and not every one. The table lists fewer than 45,000 clones, less than 95% of them singletons. The specimen comprised CD8+ T cells from peripheral blood mononuclear cells, sampled in the first trimester of pregnancy. Every receptor here comes from a female donor with multiple sclerosis, enrolled in a pregnancy study.

The rearrangement uses TRBV7-9 and TRBJ1-3; D uncertain. The V end lost 3 bases, the J end lost 4 bases, and 4 bases lay between the germline ends. CDR1 SEHNR and CDR2 FQNEAQ come from the germline V gene (reference sequence). The CDR3 runs to 12 residues. In nucleotides, the CDR3 is TGTGCCAGCAGCTTCCAGGGAAACACCATATATTTT. Protein product: CASSFQGNTIYF.

The J gene is TRBJ2-5, the V gene TRBV4-1; 9 bases map to TRBD2. The CDR3 length is 17 residues. V was pared by 5 bases and J by 3 bases, with 13 bases of the junction left unmatched. Germline values: CDR1 MGHRA, CDR2 YSYEKL. In DNA, the CDR3 is TGCGCCAGCAGCAACGAAGGGTCTAGCGGGGAAGAAGAGACCCAGTACTTC. The encoded protein is CASSNEGSSGEEETQYF.

The V and J genes are TRBV6-1 and TRBJ1-1, with TRBD1 matching over 8 bases. CDR3 size: 14 residues. From germline, CDR1 is MNHNS and CDR2 SASEGT. V trimming: 7 bases; J trimming: 4 bases; junction bases outside the gene matches: 8. This chain's CDR3 is CASMMTGDGTEAFF. CDR3 sequence (DNA): TGTGCCAGCATGATGACAGGGGATGGCACTGAAGCTTTCTTT.

The chain is built from TRBV10-3 and TRBJ2-1; D ambiguous. Germline assignment: CDR1 ENHRY and CDR2 SYGVKD. This CDR3 has 12 residues. The germline V and J ends were trimmed by 4 bases and 8 bases, with 9 bases remaining between them. The CDR3 loop is CAISGVLDEQFF. The CDR3 nucleotides are TGTGCCATCAGTGGGGTTCTAGATGAGCAGTTCTTC.

The chain couples TRBV25-1 to TRBJ2-5, with a weak D call TRBD1 (6 bases). This CDR3 is built from 14 residues. The germline gives CDR1 MGHDK, CDR2 SYGVNS. Between the trimmed V and J ends, which lost 8 bases and 9 bases, there was a span of 22 bases. The CDR3 protein is CASAALGTPVSQYF. CDR3 in DNA: TGTGCCAGCGCCGCTTTAGGGACACCGGTTTCCCAGTACTTC.

The count of this clone is one. The chain recombines TRBV4-1 with TRBJ2-3; TRBD2 might be the D (6 bases). The CDR3 spans 18 residues. V was shortened by 2 bases and J by 2 bases, with 20 bases between the two germline ends. The V gene's germline CDR1 is MGHRA and CDR2 YSYEKL. This CDR3 is CASSQPRWGSGTTDTQYF. Written as DNA, the CDR3 is TGCGCCAGCAGCCAACCCCGCTGGGGTAGCGGAACCACAGATACGCAGTATTTT.

V is TRBV4-1 and J is TRBJ2-3; D gene uncertain. Per the germline V gene, CDR1 is MGHRA and CDR2 is YSYEKL. Trimming removed 0 bases at V and 4 bases at J, with 17 bases between. This CDR3 spans 17 amino acids. The CDR3 loop is CASSQEAVRVFPDTQYF. Here the CDR3 DNA reads TGCGCCAGCAGCCAAGAGGCGGTCCGAGTGTTCCCAGATACGCAGTATTTT.

This rearrangement joins TRBV10-3 to TRBJ1-1, with 7 bases identical to TRBD1. The CDR3 has 14 amino acids. Looked up from germline, CDR1 is ENHRY and CDR2 is SYGVKD. The trim removed 5 bases at V and 0 bases at J, leaving 3 bases unmatched. CDR3 bases: TGTGCCATCAGTACTACAGGGGTGAACACTGAAGCTTTCTTT. It yields the protein CAISTTGVNTEAFF.

The chain has TRBV5-6 and TRBJ2-1; 11 positions agree with TRBD2. The V gene's germline CDR1 is SGHDT and CDR2 YYEEEE. This CDR3 comprises 16 residues. With V trimmed by 2 bases and J by 5 bases, 6 bases remained unmatched. CDR3 in amino acids: CASSFFLGLADNEQFF. The CDR3, as DNA: TGTGCCAGCAGCTTTTTTCTGGGACTAGCGGACAATGAGCAGTTCTTC. Supplemented by reference TRBV5-6 and TRBJ2-1, the full variable domain reads DAGVTQSPTHLIKTRGQQVTLRCSPKSGHDTVSWYQQALGQGPQFIFQYYEEEERQRGNFPDRFSGHQFPNYSSELNVNALLLGDSALYLCASSFFLGLADNEQFFGPGTRLTVL.

The V gene is TRBV28, the J gene TRBJ1-4; D uncertain. Germline V gene lookup returns CDR1 MDHEN and CDR2 SYDVKM. There are 16 residues in the CDR3. The ends were cut back, 2 bases at V and 4 bases at J, with 14 bases in the middle. The CDR3 protein is CASSLIVDGVNEKLFF. The CDR3 DNA sequence: TGTGCCAGCAGTTTAATAGTAGACGGGGTTAATGAAAAACTGTTTTTT.

This chain links TRBV19 with TRBJ2-7, with TRBD1 matching 7 bases. Germline V gene sequence: CDR1 LNHDA, CDR2 SQIVND (reference sequence). Losses at the gene ends were 8 bases for V and 3 bases for J; bases not matched to a gene: 7. The CDR3 spans 13 residues. The CDR3 spells CASSPGQNYEQYF. The CDR3 DNA reads as TGTGCCAGTTCCCCGGGACAGAACTACGAGCAGTACTTC.